These T cell receptor beta chains were read from a single sample in a study of response to subunit inactivated influenza vaccine. TCRdb reprocessed the RT-PCR reads via MiXCR and lists one record per CDR3 protein. The table includes about 570,000 distinct CDR3 sequences, about 11% detected once. In addition, the sample was reused for a study of T cells expressing NK-cell markers.

Sequencing used PBMCs from blood, obtained on the day of vaccination. These receptors originate from a man in his fifties or sixties who received an inactivated influenza vaccine. Each CDR3 is given with its conserved first and last residue. A D gene is named only where the DNA matches it firmly. Clone size is shown for a subset of rows, as once, few, many or a class of expanded clone.

j_gene	abundance	v_gene	d_gene	CDR3nt	CDR3aa
TRBJ2-5	few	TRBV7-2	-	TGTGCCAGCACCCTGGGACAATCAGAAACCCAGTACTTC	CASTLGQSETQYF
TRBJ2-1	few	TRBV6-5	TRBD2	TGTGCCAGCAGTTACATGAGGACTAGCGAGAATGAGCAGTTCTTC	CASSYMRTSENEQFF
TRBJ2-1	-	TRBV4-3	TRBD2	TGCGCCAGCAGCCAAGATTCGACTAGCGGGAGTTATGAGCAGTTCTTC	CASSQDSTSGSYEQFF
TRBJ2-7	-	TRBV5-1	TRBD1	TGCGCCAGCACCCGGACAGGGGGCTTCGAGCAGTACTTC	CASTRTGGFEQYF
TRBJ1-5	-	TRBV28	-	TGTGCCAGCAGTTTAGGAGGGGTTAGCAATCAGCCCCAGCATTTT	CASSLGGVSNQPQHF
TRBJ1-5	-	TRBV24-1	TRBD1	TGTGCCACCAGTGATGCCGCAGGGGGCCATCAGCCCCAGCATTTT	CATSDAAGGHQPQHF
TRBJ2-1	-	TRBV7-9	TRBD1	TGTGCCAGCAGCCAATGGACAGGGGGCAATGAGCAGTTCTTC	CASSQWTGGNEQFF
TRBJ2-3	many	TRBV20-1	-	TGCAGTGCTAGAGATCAAGGGCTAGCTTCAGATACGCAGTATTTT	CSARDQGLASDTQYF
TRBJ1-5	few	TRBV6-2/TRBV6-3	TRBD1	TGTGCCAGCAGCAGGACAGGCGGACCCCAGCATTTT	CASSRTGGPQHF
TRBJ2-7	-	TRBV7-8	-	TGTGCCAGCAGCTTAGGGACCGGGAGCGACGAGCAGTACTTC	CASSLGTGSDEQYF
TRBJ2-5	-	TRBV24-1	TRBD1	TGTGCCACCAGTGATCCCGGGACAGGGGGCGCGGAGACCCAGTACTTC	CATSDPGTGGAETQYF
TRBJ2-7	-	TRBV12-3/TRBV12-4	-	TGTGCCAGCAGTCCAGCCTGGCCTGGGCGTACAGGGTCCTACGAGCAGTACTTC	CASSPAWPGRTGSYEQYF
TRBJ1-1	few	TRBV10-1	-	TGCGCCAGCAGTGAGTCGACCAGGATGAACACTGAAGCTTTCTTT	CASSESTRMNTEAFF
TRBJ1-4	-	TRBV6-2/TRBV6-3	-	TGTGCCAGCAGTTACTACGGGACGCGGGATGAAAAACTGTTTTTT	CASSYYGTRDEKLFF
TRBJ2-1	few	TRBV24-1	-	TGTGCCACCTCTCACTTCATGGACGGCTACAATGAGCAGTTCTTC	CATSHFMDGYNEQFF
TRBJ2-1	many	TRBV29-1	TRBD1	TGCAGCGTTGAACTTTACAGGGGCCGGTTCAATGAGCAGTTCTTC	CSVELYRGRFNEQFF
TRBJ2-5	-	TRBV11-2	-	TGTGCCAGCAGCTTAGTCCGGGGAGGACAAGAGACCCAGTACTTC	CASSLVRGGQETQYF
TRBJ1-2	many	TRBV4-2	TRBD1	TGTGCCAGCAGCCAAGAAACAGGGGGCCCCTATGGCTACACCTTC	CASSQETGGPYGYTF
TRBJ2-3	many	TRBV30	-	TGTGCCTGGAGTGTAGGGGGGGGCACAGATACGCAGTATTTT	CAWSVGGGTDTQYF
TRBJ2-3	-	TRBV20-1	-	TGCAGTGCCATGGCGGCAGATACGCAGTATTTT	CSAMAADTQYF
TRBJ2-5	few	TRBV20-1	-	TGCAGTGCTAGAACCTCTAGCGTTCCGGAGACCCAGTACTTC	CSARTSSVPETQYF
TRBJ1-1	few	TRBV18	-	TGTGCCAGCTCACCATCGAGGGGAAGCACTGAAGCTTTCTTT	CASSPSRGSTEAFF
TRBJ2-5	-	TRBV5-1	TRBD2	TGCGCCAGCAGCCCCGGGACTAGCGGGGAAGAGACCCAGTACTTC	CASSPGTSGEETQYF
TRBJ1-1	many	TRBV20-1	-	TGCAGTGCTAGACCGACTCCTGAAGCTTTCTTT	CSARPTPEAFF
TRBJ2-6	-	TRBV5-6	-	TGTGCCAGCAGCTTGGGGACGGGGCCCCCGGTCGGGGCCAACGTCCTGACTTTC	CASSLGTGPPVGANVLTF
TRBJ1-2	-	TRBV7-2	-	TGTGCCAGCAGCCCGGACTTCTATGGCTACACCTTC	CASSPDFYGYTF
TRBJ2-7	few	TRBV11-2	-	TGTGCCAGCAGAAAGCTACAGGGCAGGGACTACGAGCAGTACTTC	CASRKLQGRDYEQYF
TRBJ2-1	few	TRBV3-1	TRBD2	TGTGCCAGCAGCCCTCTGTCGAGCGGGGGTTACAATGAGCAGTTCTTC	CASSPLSSGGYNEQFF
TRBJ2-5	few	TRBV7-3	TRBD2	TGTGCCAGCAGCTTAAGGGGACTAGCGGGAGAGACCCAGTACTTC	CASSLRGLAGETQYF
TRBJ1-5	few	TRBV15	TRBD1	TGTGCCACCAGCAGACACCGAAGACAGGGTATTACCAATCAGCCCCAGCATTTT	CATSRHRRQGITNQPQHF
TRBJ1-6	few	TRBV12-3/TRBV12-4	-	TGTGCCAGCAGGTCAAGGCAGGGGAGGGATTCACCCCTCCACTTT	CASRSRQGRDSPLHF
TRBJ2-1	many	TRBV7-9	TRBD2	TGTGCCAGCAGTGCCGGGACTAGCTCCCTACTTAAAGGATTCTTC	CASSAGTSSLLKGFF
TRBJ2-1	-	TRBV20-1	TRBD1	TGCAGTGCTAGAGATTCGGGGGGACAGGGGTACAATGAGCAGTTCTTC	CSARDSGGQGYNEQFF
TRBJ2-4	few	TRBV29-1	TRBD2	TGCAGCGTCCCCGGGACTAGCGGGTATGACATTCAGTACTTC	CSVPGTSGYDIQYF
TRBJ1-3	-	TRBV6-5	-	TGTGCCAGCAGTGCCATAGGGGACACCATATATTTT	CASSAIGDTIYF
TRBJ1-5	few	TRBV20-1	TRBD1	TGCAGTGCTAGTCCCCACAGGGGGCATAGCAATCAGCCCCAGCATTTT	CSASPHRGHSNQPQHF
TRBJ2-7	-	TRBV12-3/TRBV12-4	-	TGTGCCAGCAGTTTGGCAGGGGTCGTCTCCTACGAGCAGTACTTC	CASSLAGVVSYEQYF
TRBJ1-3	-	TRBV12-3/TRBV12-4	-	TGTGCCAGCCCGGGGGATTTCTCTGGAAACACCATATATTTC	CASPGDFSGNTIYF
TRBJ2-7	many	TRBV12-3/TRBV12-4	TRBD2	TGTGCCAGCAGTCTCCGGGGGGGGCTCTCCTACGAGCAGTACTTC	CASSLRGGLSYEQYF
TRBJ2-1	many	TRBV20-1	TRBD2	TGCAGTGCTACGGGGACTAGCGGGAGTTTTGGTGAGCAGTTCTTC	CSATGTSGSFGEQFF
TRBJ2-5	few	TRBV4-3	TRBD2	TGCGCCAGCAGCCAAGATTTCATATCGGGACTAGGGATGGAAGAGACCCAGTACTTC	CASSQDFISGLGMEETQYF
TRBJ2-5	-	TRBV28	TRBD2	TGTGCCAGCAGCCTAGGAGGCGGGACTAGCTTCCGAGAGACCCAGTACTTC	CASSLGGGTSFRETQYF
TRBJ2-1	many	TRBV4-2	TRBD2	TGTGCCAGCAGCCAAGCGCGGGGGGATTTCTACAATGAGCAGTTCTTC	CASSQARGDFYNEQFF
TRBJ1-5	few	TRBV24-1	TRBD1	TGTGCCACCAGTGACTCAACAGGGGGCTCCAATCAGCCCCAGCATTTT	CATSDSTGGSNQPQHF
TRBJ2-1	-	TRBV25-1	-	TGTGCCAGCAACCAACCTGGTGCTGAGCAGTTCTTC	CASNQPGAEQFF
TRBJ1-2	few	TRBV3-1	-	TGTGCCAGCACCCCTACTGGCGGATATGGCTACACCTTC	CASTPTGGYGYTF
TRBJ2-2	few	TRBV20-1	-	TGCAGTGCTAGAGATGTCGCCCATCTTCGCACCGGGGAGCTGTTTTTT	CSARDVAHLRTGELFF
TRBJ1-1	few	TRBV4-3	-	TGCGCCAGCAGCCGAGGCGGGGGGCTGGTGGGCACTGAAGCTTTCTTT	CASSRGGGLVGTEAFF
TRBJ2-7	-	TRBV29-1	-	TGCAGCGTTGAAGGGGACGGGCGGGGAACCTACGAGCAGTACTTC	CSVEGDGRGTYEQYF
TRBJ2-7	-	TRBV6-6	-	TGTGCCAGCACCCGGGTGGGCTCCTACGAGCAGTACTTC	CASTRVGSYEQYF
TRBJ2-5	-	TRBV9	-	TGTGCCAGCAGCGTAGTCCGTCAGGGTCCGGGACCTTTGTACTTC	CASSVVRQGPGPLYF